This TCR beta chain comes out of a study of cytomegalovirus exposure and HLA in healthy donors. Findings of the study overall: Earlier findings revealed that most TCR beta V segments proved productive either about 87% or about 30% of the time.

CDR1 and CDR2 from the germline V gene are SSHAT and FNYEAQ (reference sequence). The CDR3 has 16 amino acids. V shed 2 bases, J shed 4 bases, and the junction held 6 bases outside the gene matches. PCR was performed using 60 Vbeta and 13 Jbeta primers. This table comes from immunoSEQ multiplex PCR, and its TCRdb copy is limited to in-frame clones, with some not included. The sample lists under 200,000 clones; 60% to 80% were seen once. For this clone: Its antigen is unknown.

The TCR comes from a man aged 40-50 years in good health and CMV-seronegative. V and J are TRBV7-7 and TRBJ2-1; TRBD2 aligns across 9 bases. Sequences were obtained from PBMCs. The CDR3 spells CASSLRRGGLYNEQFF. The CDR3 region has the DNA TGTGCCAGCAGCTTACGGCGGGGGGGACTATACAATGAGCAGTTCTTC. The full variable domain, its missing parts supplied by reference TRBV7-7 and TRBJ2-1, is GAGVSQSPRYKVTKRGQDVTLRCDPISSHATLYWYQQALGQGPEFLTYFNYEAQPDKSGLPSDRFSAERPEGSISTLTIQRTEQRDSAMYRCASSLRRGGLYNEQFFGPGTRLTVL.